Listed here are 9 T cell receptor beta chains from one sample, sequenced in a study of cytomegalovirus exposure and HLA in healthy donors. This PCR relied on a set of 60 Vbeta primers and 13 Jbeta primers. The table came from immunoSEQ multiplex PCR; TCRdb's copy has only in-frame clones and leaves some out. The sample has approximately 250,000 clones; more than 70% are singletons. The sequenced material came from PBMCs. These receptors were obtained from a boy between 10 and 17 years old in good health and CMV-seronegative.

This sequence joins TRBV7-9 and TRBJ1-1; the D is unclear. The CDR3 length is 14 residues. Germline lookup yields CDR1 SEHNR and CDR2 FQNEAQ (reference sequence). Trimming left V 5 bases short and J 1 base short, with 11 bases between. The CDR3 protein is CASSPRRGNTEAFF. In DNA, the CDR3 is TGTGCCAGCAGCCCCCGGCGGGGGAACACTGAAGCTTTCTTT. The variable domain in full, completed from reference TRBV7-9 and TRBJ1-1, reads DTGVSQNPRHKITKRGQNVTFRCDPISEHNRLYWYRQTLGQGPEFLTYFQNEAQLEKSRLLSDRFSAERPKGSFSTLEIQRTEQGDSAMYLCASSPRRGNTEAFFGQGTRLTVV.

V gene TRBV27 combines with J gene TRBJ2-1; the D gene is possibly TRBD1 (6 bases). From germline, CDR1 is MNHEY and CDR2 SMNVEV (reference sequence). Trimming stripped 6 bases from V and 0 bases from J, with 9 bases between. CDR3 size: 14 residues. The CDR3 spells CASRDSSSYNEQFF. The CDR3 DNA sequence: TGTGCCAGCAGGGACAGCTCCTCCTACAATGAGCAGTTCTTC.

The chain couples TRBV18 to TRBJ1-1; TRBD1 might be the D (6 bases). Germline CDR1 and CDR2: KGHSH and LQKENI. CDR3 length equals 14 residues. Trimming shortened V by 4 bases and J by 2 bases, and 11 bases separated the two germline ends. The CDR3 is CASSLGGANTEAFF. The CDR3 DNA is TGTGCCAGCTCACTTGGGGGGGCTAACACTGAAGCTTTCTTT.

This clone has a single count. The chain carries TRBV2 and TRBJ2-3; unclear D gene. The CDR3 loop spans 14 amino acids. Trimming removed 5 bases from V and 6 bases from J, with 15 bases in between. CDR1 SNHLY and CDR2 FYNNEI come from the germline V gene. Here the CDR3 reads CASSTLGNADTQYF. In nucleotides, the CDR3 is TGTGCCAGCAGTACTCTAGGTAACGCGGATACGCAGTATTTT.

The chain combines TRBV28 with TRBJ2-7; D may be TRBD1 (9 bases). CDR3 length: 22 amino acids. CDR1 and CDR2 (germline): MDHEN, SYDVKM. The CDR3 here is CATGEGQGPLTFLRAGAYEQYF. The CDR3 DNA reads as TGTGCGACGGGGGAGGGACAGGGACCCTTAACCTTTTTGAGAGCGGGGGCCTACGAGCAGTACTTC.

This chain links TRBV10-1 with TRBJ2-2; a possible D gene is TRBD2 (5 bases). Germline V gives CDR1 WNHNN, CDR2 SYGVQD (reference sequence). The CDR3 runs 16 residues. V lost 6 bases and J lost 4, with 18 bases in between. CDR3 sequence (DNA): TGCGCCAGCAGCCACCGAGGGCCTTCGGGCACCGGGGAGCTGTTTTTT. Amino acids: CASSHRGPSGTGELFF.

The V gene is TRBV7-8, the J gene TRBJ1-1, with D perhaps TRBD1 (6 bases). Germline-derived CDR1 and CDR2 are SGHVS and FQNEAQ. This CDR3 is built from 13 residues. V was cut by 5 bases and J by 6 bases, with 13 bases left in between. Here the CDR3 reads CASSHRTDSEAFF. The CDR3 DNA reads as TGTGCCAGCAGCCACCGGACAGATTCTGAAGCTTTCTTT.

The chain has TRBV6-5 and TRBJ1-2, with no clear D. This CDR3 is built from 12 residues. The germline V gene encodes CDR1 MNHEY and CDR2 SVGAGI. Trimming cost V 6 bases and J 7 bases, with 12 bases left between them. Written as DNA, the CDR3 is TGTGCCAGCAGCGCGCGACCGGGTGGCTACACCTTC. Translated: CASSARPGGYTF.

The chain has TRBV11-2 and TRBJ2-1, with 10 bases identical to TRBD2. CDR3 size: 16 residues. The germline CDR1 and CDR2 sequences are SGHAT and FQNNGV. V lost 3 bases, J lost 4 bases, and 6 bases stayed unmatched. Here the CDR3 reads CASSFGLAESYNEQFF. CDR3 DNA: TGTGCCAGCAGCTTTGGACTAGCGGAGTCTTACAATGAGCAGTTCTTC.